A single sample is the source of the 7 T cell receptor beta chains below, sequenced in a study of blood T cells in healthy people across ages. The use of a sample-barcoded 5' primer and a J-beta primer mix characterized a second PCR of about 7 to 12 cycles. TCRdb recomputed calls from the 5' RACE reads with MiXCR, one row per CDR3 protein. The data hold approximately 810,000 distinct CDR3 sequences, with roughly 26% observed a single time. The specimen was blood. The receptor set was obtained from an elderly woman in good health.

This clonotype was seen repeatedly, ten times or more. This chain links TRBV6-5 with TRBJ2-5; D may be TRBD1 (6 bases). CDR1 is MNHEY and CDR2 is SVGAGI in the germline V gene. This CDR3 contains 15 residues. V shed 2 bases and J shed 9 bases, with 19 bases lying between them. The DNA for the CDR3 is TGTGCCAGCAGTTACACCGGGACAAGCAAGAGACCCCAGTACTTC. Protein sequence: CASSYTGTSKRPQYF.

For this clonotype: A much more abundant neighbour one base away suggests this may be a read error. This chain joins TRBV7-2 and TRBJ2-1, with TRBD1 matching over 8 bases. CDR3 length equals 19 residues. Per the germline V gene, CDR1 is SGHTA and CDR2 is FQGNSA. V was pared by 4 bases and J by 2 bases, with 16 bases of the junction left unmatched. CDR3 DNA sequence: TGTGCCAGCAGCTCGCCGAGGGCTAGCAGGGGGCGCGCCTACAATGAGCAGTTCTTC. It translates to CASSSPRASRGRAYNEQFF.

This clonotype showed up just a few times. The V call is TRBV5-1, the J call TRBJ2-7; D could derive from TRBD1 or TRBD2 (6 bases each). CDR1 is SGHRS, CDR2 YFSETQ, per germline. This CDR3 is 14 amino acids long. V was cut by 5 bases and J by 2 bases, with 14 bases left in between. The CDR3 region has the DNA TGCGCCAGCAGTCAACTAGGGGGGACCTACGAGCAGTACTTC. This codes for CASSQLGGTYEQYF.

This clonotype has at least ten counts. The chain recombines TRBV29-1 with TRBJ2-5; D is undetermined. Germline-derived CDR1 and CDR2 are SQVTM and ANQGSEA. The CDR3 is 11 residues long. The V end was cut by 3 bases, the J end by 3 bases, with 5 bases between. The CDR3 reads CSVDPKETQYF. DNA of the CDR3: TGCAGCGTTGACCCCAAAGAGACCCAGTACTTC.

This clonotype was seen only a few times. The rearrangement joins TRBV6-2 or TRBV6-3 to TRBJ2-3; 8 bases fit TRBD2. The CDR3 totals 15 residues. Trimming removed 7 bases from V and 2 bases from J; junction bases left unmatched: 8. Looked up from germline, CDR1 is MNHEY and CDR2 is SVGEGT. CDR3 in DNA: TGTGCCAGCACGCGGAGCGGGGGCTACACAGATACGCAGTATTTT. This translates into CASTRSGGYTDTQYF.

This chain joins TRBV7-2 and TRBJ2-1, with D tentatively TRBD1 or TRBD2 (5 bases each). The CDR3 runs to 14 residues. Germline CDR1 and CDR2: SGHTA and FQGNSA. V was shortened by 2 bases and J by 7 bases, with 12 bases between the two germline ends. CDR3 DNA sequence: TGTGCCAGCAGCTTAATGAGGGGTAGTAATGAGCAGTTCTTC. Encoded protein: CASSLMRGSNEQFF.

As to this clonotype: Possible read error: a much larger clone is one base away. The V gene is TRBV3-1, the J gene TRBJ2-5; D is ambiguous. Trimming left V 2 bases short and J 9 bases short, with 16 bases between. CDR1 is LGHDT, CDR2 YNNKEL, per germline (reference sequence). The CDR3 extends over 14 amino acids. CDR3 amino acids: CASSQYSGPEAQYF. Here the CDR3 DNA reads TGTGCCAGCAGCCAATATTCAGGCCCCGAGGCCCAGTACTTC.